What follows are 11 T cell receptor beta chains derived from one specimen sequenced in a study of Ad26.COV2.S vaccination and SARS-CoV-2 variants. Method: immunoSEQ multiplex PCR; TCRdb's copy keeps in-frame clones and lacks some. Here the sample spans about 350,000 clones, less than 90% being singletons. Treatment specified: roughly 20 received Ad26.COV2.S at low or high dose, single or two shots; about 5 received placebo; per-sample allocation not given. Day 63 after the first vaccine or placebo injection was the time point for sampling. Sample: peripheral blood, taken in a trial of Ad26.COV2.S vaccine versus placebo. These TCRs come from a person aged 18-65 years who received the Ad26.COV2.S COVID-19 vaccine or a placebo.

A single count supports this clone. The chain joins TRBV6-2 or TRBV6-3 to TRBJ2-2; D remains ambiguous. Germline V gene lookup returns CDR1 MNHEY and CDR2 SVGEGT. V lost 0 bases, J lost 3 bases, and 14 bases lay in between. The CDR3 extends over 17 amino acids. CDR3 region: CASSYSVFLGDTGELFF. The DNA for the CDR3 is TGTGCCAGCAGTTACTCGGTCTTTCTGGGTGACACCGGGGAGCTGTTTTTT.

V is TRBV4-1 and J is TRBJ2-5, with D possibly called TRBD1 or TRBD2 (5 bases each). Germline V gives CDR1 MGHRA, CDR2 YSYEKL. CDR3 size: 17 residues. Trimming stripped 3 bases from V and 4 bases from J, with 21 bases between. The CDR3 DNA reads as TGCGCCAGCAGCCAGGCAGCCGGGATTCTGGGACGAGAGACCCAGTACTTC. Protein sequence: CASSQAAGILGRETQYF.

The J gene is TRBJ1-2, the V gene TRBV28; the match to TRBD1 covers 8 bases. The germline gives CDR1 MDHEN, CDR2 SYDVKM. V dropped 4 bases and J dropped 4; count of bases not matched to a gene: 5. The CDR3 totals 14 residues. The DNA of the CDR3 is TGTGCCAGCAGTTCCGGACAGGGTTTCTATGGCTACACCTTC. Translating it yields CASSSGQGFYGYTF.

The chain uses TRBV28 and TRBJ2-7, with D unclear. The CDR3 runs to 14 residues. The germline CDR1 and CDR2 sequences are MDHEN and SYDVKM. V was trimmed by 3 bases and J by 3 bases, leaving 12 bases between them. This CDR3 reads CASSLRQLLYEQYF. CDR3 DNA sequence: TGTGCCAGCAGTTTGAGGCAACTCCTCTACGAGCAGTACTTC.

This clone was counted a single time. The chain carries TRBV7-2 and TRBJ2-1, with 9 positions matching TRBD2. The V and J ends lost 2 bases and 1 base, in that order; junction bases with no gene match: 9. The CDR3 sequence is 18 residues long. Germline V gene data show CDR1 as SGHTA and CDR2 as FQGNSA. This chain's CDR3 is CASSLRLAGERSYNEQFF. In nucleotides, the CDR3 is TGTGCCAGCAGCTTAAGATTAGCGGGAGAACGGTCCTACAATGAGCAGTTCTTC.

The CDR3 is CASSLTGGPNEKLFF. DNA for the CDR3: TGTGCCAGCAGCTTAACGGGGGGACCTAATGAAAAACTGTTTTTT. The genes are TRBV7-3 and TRBJ1-4, with D possibly TRBD1 on 5 matching bases. Looked up from germline, CDR1 is SGHTA and CDR2 is FQGTGA. V was clipped by 0 bases and J by 3 bases, with 8 bases between them. The CDR3 contains 15 residues.

V gene TRBV4-3 combines with J gene TRBJ2-3, with 13 bases aligning to TRBD2. V lost 3 bases and J lost 5; bases outside the gene matches: 17. Per the germline V gene, CDR1 is LGHNA and CDR2 is YSLEER. CDR3 length: 20 residues. This CDR3 reads CASSHPRTSGGPYPQDTQYF. The CDR3, as DNA: TGCGCCAGCAGCCATCCCCGGACTAGCGGGGGCCCTTACCCGCAAGATACGCAGTATTTT.

This chain uses TRBV7-8 with TRBJ2-3; 9 nucleotides line up with TRBD2. Looked up from germline, CDR1 is SGHVS and CDR2 is FQNEAQ. V was clipped by 2 bases and J by 1 base; unmatched bases: 13. The CDR3 is made up of 19 amino acids. As DNA, the CDR3 is TGTGCCAGCAGCTTAAGCCGGCTATGGGCTAGCGGGGGCACAGATACGCAGTATTTT. Its translation is CASSLSRLWASGGTDTQYF.

The rearrangement uses TRBV7-9 and TRBJ1-6; the D is unclear. The ends were cut back, 5 bases at V and 9 bases at J, with 20 bases in the middle. Germline V CDR1 and CDR2: SEHNR, FQNEAQ (reference sequence). The CDR3 runs 16 residues. CDR3 DNA: TGTGCCAGCAGCCCCCCAGGCCGGGCCTCGGGTTCACCCCTCCACTTT. Its protein product is CASSPPGRASGSPLHF.

This chain joins TRBV5-1 and TRBJ1-2; D is ambiguous. This CDR3 has 15 amino acids. Trimming removed 0 bases at V and 4 bases at J, with 13 bases between. Germline CDR1 and CDR2: SGHRS and YFSETQ. CDR3 bases: TGCGCCAGCAGCTTGGATGTGTGGGCGAGCTATGGCTACACCTTC. Protein: CASSLDVWASYGYTF.

The CDR3 region has the DNA TGTGCCAGCAGCTTAGCATATTTGGGGATCCAAGAGACCCAGTACTTC. Translated, it gives CASSLAYLGIQETQYF. The chain recombines TRBV7-9 with TRBJ2-5; D call uncertain. V was cut by 0 bases and J by 1 base, with 12 bases left in between. The CDR3 contains 16 residues. Germline V gives CDR1 SEHNR, CDR2 FQNEAQ (reference sequence).